This T cell receptor (beta chain) comes out of a study of T cells in Graves' hyperthyroidism and ophthalmopathy. This clonotype was detected a few times. Germline CDR1 reads WSHSY; CDR2 reads SAAADI. The V and J ends lost 6 bases and 0 bases respectively, with 9 bases between them. The CDR3 contains 13 residues. Regions amplified from RNA transcripts were the TCR beta CDR3 regions. The TCR CDR3 first-round RT-PCR relied on the HTBI primer set. TCRdb re-analysed the multiplex PCR reads in MiXCR, keeping a single row per CDR3 protein. Of roughly 710,000 distinct CDR3 sequences in the sample, approximately 36% are singletons; the top ten hold around 32%. Used for diagnoses were clinical symptoms, serum thyroxine and TRAb, thyroid ultrasound and orbital computed tomography.

V is TRBV10-2 and J is TRBJ2-7, with D possibly matching TRBD1 (5 bases). The source of this sequence is a woman between 35 and 50 years old with Graves' hyperthyroidism. Sequenced material: blood. CDR3 bases: TGCGCCAGCAGGGCCAGGGCCTCCTACGAGCAGTACTTC. Translating it yields CASRARASYEQYF.